This entry lists 30 T cell receptor beta chains sequenced from one sample in a study of beta chain features in type 1 diabetes. Study-wide results and caveats: Shortening of TCRB CDR3s, moderate but significant, appeared in all four CD4+ subsets of Type 1 diabetes patients.

Every isolated RNA sample was fully reverse transcribed, so sequencing captured expressed TCRB transcripts. Assay: immunoSEQ multiplex PCR; the TCRdb copy retains only in-frame clones and omits some. The repertoire holds some 700,000 clones, with around an eighth as singletons. For these receptors, no antigen is known. Sequencing was carried out using naive CD4+ T cells from blood. These receptors originate from a man aged 18 to 35 with type 1 diabetes.

This clone was detected only a few times. V is TRBV4-1 and J is TRBJ1-4; no definite D call. The CDR3 is 18 amino acids. Germline assignment: CDR1 MGHRA and CDR2 YSYEKL. Trimming cost V 0 bases and J 0 bases, with 14 bases left between them. The CDR3 nucleotides read TGCGCCAGCAGCCAAGAGACCATAGACGGGGCAACTAATGAAAAACTGTTTTTT. Protein: CASSQETIDGATNEKLFF.

The gene calls are TRBV23-1 and TRBJ1-5, with 8 bases lining up with TRBD1. TRBV23-1 is an ORF for which the function is uncertain. The J segment lost 0 bases and the V segment lost 4 bases, leaving 8 bases of the junction unmatched. The CDR3 totals 17 residues. The DNA of the CDR3 is TGCGCCAGCAGTCGAGACAGGGGAGATAATAGCAATCAGCCCCAGCATTTT. Translation: CASSRDRGDNSNQPQHF.

The table lists this clone with a few counts. The genes are TRBV7-8 and TRBJ2-3; D is undetermined. V lost 8 bases and J 2 bases, leaving 20 bases between the germline ends. The CDR3 has 16 residues. Germline V gene data show CDR1 as SGHVS and CDR2 as FQNEAQ. The CDR3 region has the DNA TGTGCCAGCGGCGGCAGGAGCTTGGGCTACACAGATACGCAGTATTTT. Translated: CASGGRSLGYTDTQYF.

This clone was detected only a few times. V usage is TRBV28 and J usage is TRBJ1-1; perhaps TRBD1 as D (5 bases). The CDR3 has 14 residues. V was trimmed by 2 bases and J by 1 base, leaving 8 bases between them. Germline V CDR1 and CDR2: MDHEN, SYDVKM. The CDR3 region has the DNA TGTGCCAGCAGTTTAATAGGGGCGAACACTGAAGCTTTCTTT. The encoded protein is CASSLIGANTEAFF. Drawing the rest from reference TRBV28 and TRBJ1-1, the complete variable domain is DVKVTQSSRYLVKRTGEKVFLECVQDMDHENMFWYRQDPGLGLRLIYFSYDVKMKEKGDIPEGYSVSREKKERFSLILESASTNQTSMYLCASSLIGANTEAFFGQGTRLTVV.

This clone was detected a few times. The J gene is TRBJ2-7, the V gene TRBV2; no definite D call. With 8 bases removed from V and 6 bases from J, the gap between germline ends came to 14 bases. The CDR3 is 12 residues long. The germline gives CDR1 SNHLY, CDR2 FYNNEI. CDR3 region: CASALPPGEQYF. CDR3 nucleotide sequence: TGTGCCAGCGCCCTCCCCCCTGGCGAGCAGTACTTC.

This clone was seen only a few times. V usage is TRBV30 and J usage is TRBJ2-2; no firm D call. Trimming cost V 7 bases and J 1 base, with 16 bases left between them. From germline, CDR1 is GTSNPN and CDR2 SVGIG (reference sequence). This CDR3 contains 15 residues. CDR3 residues: CASPYRALNTGELFF. The CDR3 DNA reads TGTGCCTCACCTTACCGGGCCCTGAACACCGGGGAGCTGTTTTTT.

This clone appeared a few times. The gene calls are TRBV10-3 and TRBJ2-1, with D possibly being TRBD1 or TRBD2 (5 bases each). V gave up 0 bases and J gave up 2 bases, with 14 bases separating them. This CDR3 spans 17 amino acids. Germline CDR1 reads ENHRY; CDR2 reads SYGVKD. The CDR3 region is CAISESFSGSTYNEQFF. The CDR3 nucleotides are TGTGCCATCAGTGAGTCGTTCTCAGGGAGTACCTACAATGAGCAGTTCTTC.

This clone came up a few times. The V and J genes are TRBV20-1 and TRBJ2-1; D is unclear. This CDR3 is 11 amino acids long. Germline-derived CDR1 and CDR2 are DFQATT and SNEGSKA (reference sequence). Trimming cost V 6 bases and J 9 bases, with 12 bases left between them. The CDR3 DNA follows: TGCAGTGCCAAACGACATCCTGAGCAGTTCTTC. This codes for CSAKRHPEQFF.

This clone has a handful of counts. The rearrangement links TRBV28 to TRBJ2-2, with D hard to call. Germline CDR1 MDHEN, CDR2 SYDVKM. This CDR3 region has 13 residues. V was shortened by 6 bases and J by 0 bases, with 5 bases between the two germline ends. The CDR3 sequence: CASRGTNTGELFF. In nucleotides, the CDR3 is TGTGCCAGCAGGGGCACGAACACCGGGGAGCTGTTTTTT.

The gene calls are TRBV25-1 and TRBJ1-1; TRBD1 aligns across 9 bases. This CDR3 has 17 residues. Trimming at V came to 4 bases and at J to 2 bases, leaving 11 bases not matched to a gene. Looked up from germline, CDR1 is MGHDK and CDR2 is SYGVNS. As DNA, the CDR3 is TGTGCCAGCAGTGGACACCCCGGGACAGGGAGTAACACTGAAGCTTTCTTT. It encodes CASSGHPGTGSNTEAFF.

In its sample, this clone was seen a few times. CDR3 residues: CASSLQTEQFF. The CDR3, as DNA: TGTGCCAGCAGCCTCCAGACCGAGCAGTTCTTC. V is TRBV14 and J is TRBJ2-1; D remains ambiguous. V was shortened by 4 bases and J by 10 bases, with 8 bases between the two germline ends. CDR1 SGHDN and CDR2 FVKESK come from the germline V gene. The CDR3 is 11 amino acids.

This clone turned up a few times. The J gene is TRBJ1-2, the V gene TRBV10-3; D ambiguous. CDR1 and CDR2 (germline): ENHRY, SYGVKD. V was shortened by 2 bases and J by 8 bases, with 12 bases between the two germline ends. There are 13 residues in the CDR3. CDR3 loop: CAISEGERHGYTF. CDR3 sequence (DNA): TGTGCCATCAGTGAGGGAGAGCGGCACGGCTACACCTTC.

This sequence joins TRBV4-1 and TRBJ1-5; D is ambiguous. The CDR3 loop spans 15 amino acids. V was clipped by 2 bases and J by 6 bases, with 14 bases between them. CDR1 is MGHRA and CDR2 is YSYEKL in the germline V gene. The CDR3 sequence is CASSQPREPVQPQHF. CDR3 sequence (DNA): TGCGCCAGCAGCCAACCCCGGGAGCCCGTTCAGCCCCAGCATTTT.

This clone was seen a handful of times. The chain recombines TRBV30 with TRBJ1-1, with 8 bases that match TRBD1. This CDR3 spans 17 amino acids. Per the germline V gene, CDR1 is GTSNPN and CDR2 is SVGIG (reference sequence). V lost 0 bases and J lost 2; bases outside the gene matches: 11. CDR3 in amino acids: CAWSVPSRGQVNTEAFF. Written as DNA, the CDR3 is TGTGCCTGGAGTGTGCCCTCCCGGGGACAGGTTAACACTGAAGCTTTCTTT.

This clone showed up just a few times. The rearrangement uses TRBV7-9 and TRBJ1-1; D is perhaps TRBD1 (5 bases). V was trimmed by 5 bases and J by 7 bases, leaving 17 bases between them. Per the germline V gene, CDR1 is SEHNR and CDR2 is FQNEAQ (reference sequence). The CDR3 runs to 14 residues. DNA of the CDR3: TGTGCCAGCAGCCCTCGGGCAGGGATGGGTGAAGCTTTCTTT. Translation: CASSPRAGMGEAFF.

This clone came up a few times. This chain connects TRBV7-3 to TRBJ1-2; D possibly corresponds to TRBD1 (6 bases). CDR1 is SGHTA, CDR2 FQGTGA, per germline. Trimming removed 5 bases at V and 6 bases at J, with 13 bases between. The CDR3 is made up of 13 amino acids. The CDR3 region is CASSEQGADGYTF. The CDR3 nucleotides read TGTGCCAGCAGCGAACAGGGAGCGGATGGCTACACCTTC.

V is TRBV10-3 and J is TRBJ1-5, with D perhaps TRBD1 (5 bases). The CDR3 sequence is 13 residues long. Trimming removed 4 bases at V and 1 base at J, with 5 bases between. Germline CDR1 and CDR2: ENHRY and SYGVKD. The CDR3 reads CAISGGSNQPQHF. CDR3 nucleotide sequence: TGTGCCATCAGTGGGGGGAGCAATCAGCCCCAGCATTTT.

In its sample, this clone was seen a few times. The chain has TRBV4-1 and TRBJ1-3; a possible D gene is TRBD1 (5 bases). The germline CDR1 and CDR2 sequences are MGHRA and YSYEKL. The CDR3 is 16 residues long. V gave up 3 bases and J gave up 0 bases, with 12 bases separating them. In DNA, the CDR3 is TGCGCCAGCAGCCAGGGCAGGGCTTACTCTGGAAACACCATATATTTT. It translates to CASSQGRAYSGNTIYF.

V usage is TRBV4-1 and J usage is TRBJ1-2; D might be TRBD1 (5 bases). This CDR3 is 15 amino acids long. Deletions cut 0 bases from V and 8 bases from J, with 16 bases between. CDR1 and CDR2 from the germline V gene are MGHRA and YSYEKL. CDR3 sequence (DNA): TGCGCCAGCAGCCAAGAAGAGGGGAGTGTAGGGGGCTACACCTTC. Protein: CASSQEEGSVGGYTF.

The rearrangement joins TRBV9 to TRBJ1-2, with D possibly being TRBD1 (6 bases). The CDR3 runs to 17 residues. CDR1 and CDR2 from the germline V gene are SGDLS and YYNGEE. Trimming pared 4 bases from V and 1 base from J, leaving 20 bases between. CDR3 sequence reads: CASSPNQGQKDNYGYTF. The CDR3 nucleotides read TGTGCCAGCAGCCCCAATCAAGGACAGAAAGATAACTATGGCTACACCTTC.

This clone has just a few counts. The chain couples TRBV9 to TRBJ2-7; D unclear. V was trimmed by 4 bases and J by 5 bases, leaving 7 bases between them. From germline, CDR1 is SGDLS and CDR2 YYNGEE. The length of the CDR3 is 11 residues. The chain's CDR3 is CASSRGHEQYF. The CDR3 coding sequence is TGTGCCAGCAGCCGAGGCCACGAGCAGTACTTC.

The table lists this clone with a few counts. V is TRBV6-5 and J is TRBJ1-6, with D uncertain. The V and J ends lost 6 bases and 5 bases respectively, with 11 bases between them. Germline V gives CDR1 MNHEY, CDR2 SVGAGI. CDR3 length: 14 residues. The CDR3 spells CASSPLRDNSPLHF. CDR3 DNA sequence: TGTGCCAGCAGCCCCCTTAGGGATAATTCACCCCTCCACTTT.

This sequence joins TRBV6-1 and TRBJ2-3, with unresolved D. Per germline, CDR1 MNHNS and CDR2 SASEGT. Trimming took 4 bases from V and 2 from J, leaving 10 bases between them. The CDR3 has 14 residues. CDR3 in amino acids: CASSVVTNTDTQYF. Written as DNA, the CDR3 is TGTGCCAGCAGTGTTGTCACTAACACAGATACGCAGTATTTT.

CDR3 DNA: TGTGCCATCAGTGAGTCGATCCAGGACAGGGTTGGCTACACCTTC. This codes for CAISESIQDRVGYTF. V is TRBV10-3 and J is TRBJ1-2; 8 bases are a match to TRBD1. Germline V gives CDR1 ENHRY, CDR2 SYGVKD. Trimming cost V 0 bases and J 7 bases; bases outside gene matches: 7. The CDR3 consists of 15 residues.

The gene calls are TRBV29-1 and TRBJ2-6, with a tentative D call TRBD1 (5 bases). V was clipped by 4 bases and J by 8 bases, with 6 bases between them. Germline V gives CDR1 SQVTM, CDR2 ANQGSEA. The CDR3 is 11 residues long. As DNA, the CDR3 is TGCAGCGTTGGACAGTCCAACGTCCTGACTTTC. Translating it yields CSVGQSNVLTF.

This clone has more than one count but fewer than ten. This chain connects TRBV2 to TRBJ2-7, with D uncertain. V was shortened by 6 bases and J by 5 bases, with 20 bases between the two germline ends. The V gene's germline CDR1 is SNHLY and CDR2 FYNNEI. The CDR3 contains 15 residues. CDR3 bases: TGTGCCAGCAGCCTCAGCGTGAGGTTCTTACACGAGCAGTACTTC. It yields the protein CASSLSVRFLHEQYF.

This clone was recorded a few times. V gene TRBV29-1 combines with J gene TRBJ1-2, with D perhaps matching TRBD1 (6 bases). Trimming stripped 3 bases from V and 3 bases from J, with 11 bases between. CDR1 is SQVTM and CDR2 is ANQGSEA in the germline V gene. The CDR3 spans 13 residues. The chain's CDR3 is CSVDGPGDYGYTF. Here the CDR3 DNA reads TGCAGCGTTGACGGGCCAGGGGACTATGGCTACACCTTC. Using reference TRBV29-1 and TRBJ1-2 for the parts outside the CDR3, the full variable domain is SAVISQKPSRDICQRGTSLTIQCQVDSQVTMMFWYRQQPGQSLTLIATANQGSEATYESGFVIDKFPISRPNLTFSTLTVSNMSPEDSSIYLCSVDGPGDYGYTFGSGTRLTVV.

The chain links TRBV6-5 to TRBJ1-2; 9 bases line up with TRBD1. This CDR3 contains 13 residues. Germline trimming cut 4 bases from V and 7 bases from J; bases unmatched to any gene: 4. Germline loops: CDR1 MNHEY, CDR2 SVGAGI. In DNA form, the CDR3 reads TGTGCCAGCAGTTGGGGACAGGGCTTTGGCTACACCTTC. Protein product: CASSWGQGFGYTF.

The chain employs TRBV25-1 and TRBJ1-1, with TRBD1 identical over 8 bases. Trimming took 7 bases from V and 1 from J; bases not matched to a gene: 2. Germline CDR1 reads MGHDK; CDR2 reads SYGVNS. CDR3 size: 13 residues. The CDR3 protein is CASNGQGNTEAFF. The CDR3 nucleotides are TGTGCCAGCAACGGACAGGGGAACACTGAAGCTTTCTTT.

There are a few counts of this clone. The rearrangement uses TRBV4-1 and TRBJ1-5; D possibly corresponds to TRBD1 (5 bases). This CDR3 spans 16 amino acids. The V end lost 1 base, the J end lost 0 bases, and 10 bases lay between the germline ends. The germline gives CDR1 MGHRA, CDR2 YSYEKL. CDR3 DNA sequence: TGCGCCAGCAGCCAAGTACTCAGGGATAGCAATCAGCCCCAGCATTTT. Translating it yields CASSQVLRDSNQPQHF.